A single sample gave rise to the 15 T cell receptor beta chains below, sequenced in a study of cytomegalovirus exposure and HLA in healthy donors. With 60 Vbeta and 13 Jbeta primers, the PCR was carried out. Profiled with immunoSEQ multiplex PCR; TCRdb holds only in-frame clones, not every one. The sample carries under 200,000 clones, over 70% recorded once. The sequenced sample was PBMCs. These receptors all come from a male donor in good health and CMV-seropositive.

The rearrangement joins TRBV5-6 to TRBJ1-1; D possibly corresponds to TRBD1 (5 bases). V was pared by 6 bases and J by 1 base, with 13 bases between. CDR3 size: 14 residues. Germline CDR1 is SGHDT and CDR2 is YYEEEE. CDR3 bases: TGTGCCAGCACCGGGGGGTCCGGGAACACTGAAGCTTTCTTT. Protein: CASTGGSGNTEAFF.

This clone appeared once. The chain is built from TRBV9 and TRBJ1-6; D remains unclear. From germline, CDR1 is SGDLS and CDR2 YYNGEE. The CDR3 covers 14 residues. With 3 bases removed from V and 9 bases from J, the gap between germline ends came to 13 bases. CDR3 amino acids: CASSERVLGSPLHF. CDR3 sequence (DNA): TGTGCCAGCAGCGAACGGGTGTTGGGTTCACCCCTCCACTTT.

This clone has just a few counts. J is TRBJ2-3 and V is TRBV5-5, with a possible D match to TRBD1 (6 bases). The germline CDR1 and CDR2 sequences are SGHKS and YYEKEE (reference sequence). V was cut by 0 bases and J by 0 bases, with 11 bases left in between. There are 16 residues in the CDR3. CDR3 protein: CASSLEQGPSTDTQYF. The CDR3 nucleotides are TGTGCCAGCAGCTTGGAACAGGGACCTAGCACAGATACGCAGTATTTT.

The chain joins TRBV6-1 to TRBJ1-2; TRBD1 aligns across 8 bases. The V and J ends lost 0 bases and 9 bases, in that order; junction bases with no gene match: 6. Per the germline V gene, CDR1 is MNHNS and CDR2 is SASEGT. The CDR3 sequence is 14 residues long. The CDR3 protein is CASSEAETGASYTF. In nucleotides, the CDR3 is TGTGCCAGCAGTGAAGCCGAGACAGGGGCTAGCTACACCTTC.

The chain combines TRBV6-5 with TRBJ2-6; D call uncertain. CDR3 length: 15 amino acids. Trimming took off 6 bases at V and 2 bases at J, with 11 bases between the two ends. In germline, CDR1 is MNHEY, CDR2 SVGAGI. This CDR3 is CASSRDFPGANVLTF. Written as DNA, the CDR3 is TGTGCCAGCAGCCGTGACTTCCCTGGGGCCAACGTCCTGACTTTC.

The chain combines TRBV14 with TRBJ2-3; 11 positions agree with TRBD2. CDR3 length equals 16 residues. Looked up from germline, CDR1 is SGHDN and CDR2 is FVKESK. Trimming cost V 5 bases and J 3 bases; bases outside gene matches: 7. CDR3 sequence reads: CASSLAGTSGTDTQYF. CDR3 nucleotide sequence: TGTGCCAGCAGCTTAGCCGGGACTAGCGGTACAGATACGCAGTATTTT.

This clone was observed a handful of times. The chain recombines TRBV18 with TRBJ1-4, with 9 bases aligning to TRBD1. The ends lost 6 bases at V and 3 bases at J; junction bases unmatched: 8. The CDR3 loop spans 16 amino acids. Germline loops: CDR1 KGHSH, CDR2 LQKENI. This CDR3 reads CASSPRTGVSNEKLFF. The CDR3 DNA reads as TGTGCCAGCTCTCCCCGGACAGGGGTCTCTAATGAAAAACTGTTTTTT.

This chain links TRBV11-3 with TRBJ2-1; D perhaps matches TRBD1 (5 bases). Germline CDR1 reads SGHNT; CDR2 reads YENEEA. The V and J ends lost 3 bases and 6 bases respectively, with 9 bases between them. The CDR3 sequence is 13 residues long. CDR3 sequence reads: CASSFAGLNEQFF. CDR3 sequence (DNA): TGTGCCAGCAGCTTTGCAGGGCTCAATGAGCAGTTCTTC.

The chain carries TRBV11-2 and TRBJ2-3, with 7 bases lining up with TRBD2. This CDR3 is built from 13 residues. CDR1 SGHAT and CDR2 FQNNGV come from the germline V gene. The V segment lost 5 bases and the J segment 2 bases; nucleotides outside the gene matches: 1. CDR3 bases: TGTGCCAGCAGCAGGGACTACACAGATACGCAGTATTTT. The encoded protein is CASSRDYTDTQYF. The whole variable domain, remainder taken from reference TRBV11-2 and TRBJ2-3, is EAGVAQSPRYKIIEKRQSVAFWCNPISGHATLYWYQQILGQGPKLLIQFQNNGVVDDSQLPKDRFSAERLKGVDSTLKIQPAKLEDSAVYLCASSRDYTDTQYFGPGTRLTVL.

The chain combines TRBV7-9 with TRBJ2-1; the D gene is possibly TRBD1 (6 bases). Germline V lookup: CDR1 SEHNR, CDR2 FQNEAQ (reference sequence). With 2 bases removed from V and 9 bases from J, the gap between germline ends came to 14 bases. The CDR3 is 14 residues long. In DNA form, the CDR3 reads TGTGCCAGCAGCTTACAGGGGTTGGATGGTGAGCAGTTCTTC. Translated, it gives CASSLQGLDGEQFF.

This sequence joins TRBV7-2 and TRBJ1-2, with TRBD1 matching 7 bases. CDR1 and CDR2 from the germline V gene are SGHTA and FQGNSA. The CDR3 is 15 residues long. The V segment lost 5 bases and the J segment 6 bases; nucleotides outside the gene matches: 12. In nucleotides, the CDR3 is TGTGCCAGCAGCCGAGACCCAACAGGGGTGGATGGCTACACCTTC. Protein sequence: CASSRDPTGVDGYTF.

The rearrangement joins TRBV19 to TRBJ1-5, with 11 bases fitting TRBD1. V trimming: 9 bases; J trimming: 4 bases; junction bases outside the gene matches: 8. This CDR3 has 15 residues. In germline, CDR1 is LNHDA, CDR2 SQIVND (reference sequence). CDR3 amino acids: CASIKGDRGNQPQHF. The CDR3 nucleotides are TGTGCCAGCATAAAGGGGGACAGGGGGAATCAGCCCCAGCATTTT.

The chain couples TRBV6-5 to TRBJ1-1; D is ambiguous. There are 15 residues in the CDR3. Trimming stripped 4 bases from V and 1 base from J, with 13 bases between. The V gene's germline CDR1 is MNHEY and CDR2 SVGAGI. CDR3 region: CASSSTVRWNTEAFF. In DNA, the CDR3 is TGTGCCAGCAGTTCTACGGTTCGTTGGAACACTGAAGCTTTCTTT.

This clone showed up just a few times. The chain uses TRBV30 and TRBJ1-6, with 7 bases identical to TRBD1. V lost 2 bases to trimming and J lost 10 bases; unmatched junction nucleotides: 11. The CDR3 totals 15 residues. Per the germline V gene, CDR1 is GTSNPN and CDR2 is SVGIG (reference sequence). CDR3 sequence: CAWSNGAGGESPLHF. In DNA form, the CDR3 reads TGTGCCTGGAGTAACGGCGCAGGGGGAGAGTCACCCCTCCACTTT.

The gene calls are TRBV19 and TRBJ2-5; 8 bases agree with TRBD2. CDR1 and CDR2 (germline): LNHDA, SQIVND (reference sequence). V lost 1 base to trimming and J lost 5 bases; unmatched junction nucleotides: 6. The CDR3 is 15 amino acids. The CDR3 DNA follows: TGTGCCAGTAGTATAGCGGGGGGGACCGGGGAGACCCAGTACTTC. Amino acids: CASSIAGGTGETQYF.